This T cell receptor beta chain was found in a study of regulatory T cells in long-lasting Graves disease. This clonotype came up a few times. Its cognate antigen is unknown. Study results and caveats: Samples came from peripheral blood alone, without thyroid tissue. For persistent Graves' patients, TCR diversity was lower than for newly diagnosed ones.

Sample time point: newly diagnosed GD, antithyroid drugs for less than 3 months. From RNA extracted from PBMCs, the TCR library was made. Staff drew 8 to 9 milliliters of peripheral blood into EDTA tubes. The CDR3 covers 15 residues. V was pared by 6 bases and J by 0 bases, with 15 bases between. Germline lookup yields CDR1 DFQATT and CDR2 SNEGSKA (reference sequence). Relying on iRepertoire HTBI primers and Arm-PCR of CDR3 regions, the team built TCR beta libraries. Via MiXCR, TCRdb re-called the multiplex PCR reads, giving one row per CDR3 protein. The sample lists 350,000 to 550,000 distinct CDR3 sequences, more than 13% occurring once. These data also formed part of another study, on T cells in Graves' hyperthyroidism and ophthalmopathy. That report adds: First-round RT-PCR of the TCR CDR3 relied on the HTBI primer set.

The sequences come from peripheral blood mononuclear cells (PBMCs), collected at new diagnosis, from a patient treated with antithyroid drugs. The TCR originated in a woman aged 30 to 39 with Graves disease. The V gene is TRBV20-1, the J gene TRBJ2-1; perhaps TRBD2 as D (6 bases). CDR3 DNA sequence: TGCAGTGCCCCTGGACGGGAGAGCTCCTACAATGAGCAGTTCTTC. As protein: CSAPGRESSYNEQFF.